The T cell receptor (beta chain) under discussion was sequenced for a study of memory CD4+ T cells and cytomegalovirus serostatus. About the research overall: Donors were healthy Belgian adults, fewer than ten CMV seropositive and fewer than 30 seronegative. Study-level results: Suggested: most of the CMV-linked TCR signature lies in CD4+ memory cells.

The sort gate was single viable CD3+CD4+CD8-CD45RO+ cells for memory CD4+ T cells. The data were produced by immunoSEQ multiplex PCR, yet TCRdb's version contains in-frame clones alone and is incomplete. The table records 70,000 or so clones, roughly three quarters of them present only once. CDR1 is SGHNT, CDR2 YENEEA, per germline. The CDR3 is 13 residues long. The V and J ends lost 5 bases and 2 bases respectively, with 10 bases between them. On this clone itself: Its specificity is unknown.

This clonotype originated in an adult in good health and CMV-seropositive. The chain carries TRBV11-3 and TRBJ2-7; D is possibly TRBD2 (6 bases). What was sequenced was memory CD4+ T cells from blood. The CDR3 loop reads CASSAGPPYEQYV. CDR3 nucleotides: TGTGCCAGCAGCGCGGGGCCTCCCTACGAGCAGTACGTC.